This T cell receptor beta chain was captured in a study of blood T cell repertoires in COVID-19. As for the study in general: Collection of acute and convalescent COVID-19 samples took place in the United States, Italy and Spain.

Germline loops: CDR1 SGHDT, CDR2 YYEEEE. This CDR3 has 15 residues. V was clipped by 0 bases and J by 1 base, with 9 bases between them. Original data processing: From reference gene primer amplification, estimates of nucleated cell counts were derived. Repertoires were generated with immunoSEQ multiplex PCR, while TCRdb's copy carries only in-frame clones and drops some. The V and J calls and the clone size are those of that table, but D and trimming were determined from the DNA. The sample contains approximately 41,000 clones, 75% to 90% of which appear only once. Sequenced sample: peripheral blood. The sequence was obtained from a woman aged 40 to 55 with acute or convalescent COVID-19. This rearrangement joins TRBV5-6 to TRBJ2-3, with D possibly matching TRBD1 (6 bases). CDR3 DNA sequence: TGTGCCAGCAGCTTGGCACAGGGCCGCACAGATACGCAGTATTTT. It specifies CASSLAQGRTDTQYF.